The subject of this entry is one TCR beta chain. V was shortened by 4 bases and J by 0 bases, with 4 bases between the two germline ends. This CDR3 is built from 13 residues. CDR1 MNHNY and CDR2 SVGAGI come from the germline V gene (reference sequence). The entry originates in a study of long-term antiretroviral therapy in people with HIV. Survey-level immunoSEQ v3.0 assays were run. Repertoires were generated with immunoSEQ multiplex PCR, while TCRdb's copy carries only in-frame clones and drops some. The sample contains 23,000 or so clones, over 75% of which appear only once. The sequenced sample was unsorted PBMCs, obtained 0.2 years before starting antiretroviral therapy. The chain carries TRBV6-6 and TRBJ2-4; D not certain. The TCR originated in a man aged 18 to 30 with HIV. The CDR3 nucleotides read TGTGCCAGCAGTTCCATAGCCAAAAACATTCAGTACTTC. This codes for CASSSIAKNIQYF.